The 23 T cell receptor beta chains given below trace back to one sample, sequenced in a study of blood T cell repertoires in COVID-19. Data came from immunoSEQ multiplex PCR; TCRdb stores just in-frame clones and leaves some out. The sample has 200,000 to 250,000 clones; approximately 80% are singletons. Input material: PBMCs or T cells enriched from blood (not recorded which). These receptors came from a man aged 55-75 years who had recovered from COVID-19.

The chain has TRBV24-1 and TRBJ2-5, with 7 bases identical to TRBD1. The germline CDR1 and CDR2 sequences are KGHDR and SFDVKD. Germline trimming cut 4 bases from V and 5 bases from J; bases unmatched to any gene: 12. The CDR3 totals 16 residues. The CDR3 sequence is CATSDSTNDREETQYF. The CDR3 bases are TGTGCCACCAGTGACTCTACCAATGACAGGGAGGAGACCCAGTACTTC.

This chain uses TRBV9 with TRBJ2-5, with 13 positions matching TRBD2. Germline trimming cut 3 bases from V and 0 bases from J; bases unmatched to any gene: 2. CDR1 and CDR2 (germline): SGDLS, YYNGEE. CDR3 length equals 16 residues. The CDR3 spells CASSATSGGNQETQYF. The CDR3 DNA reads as TGTGCCAGCAGCGCGACTAGCGGGGGGAACCAAGAGACCCAGTACTTC.

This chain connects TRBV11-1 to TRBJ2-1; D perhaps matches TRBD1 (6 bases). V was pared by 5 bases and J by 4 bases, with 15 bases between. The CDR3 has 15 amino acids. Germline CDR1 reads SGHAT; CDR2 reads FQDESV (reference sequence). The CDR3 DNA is TGTGCCAGCAGCCGGCCGGGACACCTATACAATGAGCAGTTCTTC. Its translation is CASSRPGHLYNEQFF.

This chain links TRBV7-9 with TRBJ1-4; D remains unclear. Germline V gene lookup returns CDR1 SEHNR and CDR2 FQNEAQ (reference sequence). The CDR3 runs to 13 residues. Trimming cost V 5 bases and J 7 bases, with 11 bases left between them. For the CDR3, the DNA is TGTGCCAGCAGCGCACCGGTTGGTGAAAAACTGTTTTTT. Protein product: CASSAPVGEKLFF.

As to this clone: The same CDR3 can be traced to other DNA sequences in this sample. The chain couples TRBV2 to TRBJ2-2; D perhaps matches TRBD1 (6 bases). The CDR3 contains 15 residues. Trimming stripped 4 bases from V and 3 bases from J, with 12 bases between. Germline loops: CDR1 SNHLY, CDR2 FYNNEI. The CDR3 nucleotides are TGTGCCAGCAGTGTCTTGGCAGGGGACACCGGGGAGCTGTTTTTT. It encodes CASSVLAGDTGELFF.

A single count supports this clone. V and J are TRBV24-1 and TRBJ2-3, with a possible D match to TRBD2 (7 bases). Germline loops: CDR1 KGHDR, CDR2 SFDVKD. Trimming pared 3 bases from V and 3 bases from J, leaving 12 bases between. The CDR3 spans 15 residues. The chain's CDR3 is CATSDGGGATDTQYF. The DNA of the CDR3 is TGTGCCACCAGTGATGGAGGGGGGGCGACAGATACGCAGTATTTT.

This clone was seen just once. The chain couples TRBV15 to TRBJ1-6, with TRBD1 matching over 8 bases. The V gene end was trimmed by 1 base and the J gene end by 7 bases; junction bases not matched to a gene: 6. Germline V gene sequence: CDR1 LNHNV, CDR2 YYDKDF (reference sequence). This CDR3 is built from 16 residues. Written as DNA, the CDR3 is TGTGCCACCAGCAGAGCCAGACAGGGGACGAATTCACCCCTCCACTTT. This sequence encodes CATSRARQGTNSPLHF.

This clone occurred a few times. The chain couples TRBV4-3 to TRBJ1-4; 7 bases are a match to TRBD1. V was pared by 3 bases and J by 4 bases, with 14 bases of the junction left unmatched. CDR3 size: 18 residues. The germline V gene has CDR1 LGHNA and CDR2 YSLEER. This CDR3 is CASSQEGGPIPFNEKLFF. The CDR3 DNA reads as TGCGCCAGCAGCCAGGAAGGGGGCCCCATTCCCTTTAATGAAAAACTGTTTTTT.

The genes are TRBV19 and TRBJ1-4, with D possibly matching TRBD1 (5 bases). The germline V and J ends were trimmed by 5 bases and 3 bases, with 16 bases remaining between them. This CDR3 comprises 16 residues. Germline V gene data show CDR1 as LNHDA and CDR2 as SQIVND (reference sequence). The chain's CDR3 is CASSPRQLLPNEKLFF. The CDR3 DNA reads TGTGCCAGTAGTCCCCGACAGCTGTTACCTAATGAAAAACTGTTTTTT.

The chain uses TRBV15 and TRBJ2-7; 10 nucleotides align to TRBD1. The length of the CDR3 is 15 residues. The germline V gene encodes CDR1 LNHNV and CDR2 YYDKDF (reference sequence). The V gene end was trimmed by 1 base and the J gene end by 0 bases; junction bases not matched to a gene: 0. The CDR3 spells CATSRGTGGSYEQYF. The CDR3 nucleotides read TGTGCCACCAGCAGAGGGACAGGGGGCTCCTACGAGCAGTACTTC.

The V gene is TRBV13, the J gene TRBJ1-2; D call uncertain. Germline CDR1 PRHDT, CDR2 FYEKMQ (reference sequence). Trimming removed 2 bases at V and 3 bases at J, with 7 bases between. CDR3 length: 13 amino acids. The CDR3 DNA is TGTGCCAGCAGCTTACGCCAGGACTATGGCTACACCTTC. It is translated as CASSLRQDYGYTF.

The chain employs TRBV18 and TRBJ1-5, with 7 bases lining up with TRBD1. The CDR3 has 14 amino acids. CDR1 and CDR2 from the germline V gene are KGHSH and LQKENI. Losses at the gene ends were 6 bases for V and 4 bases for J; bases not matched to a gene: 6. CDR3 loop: CASSYRDSNQPQHF. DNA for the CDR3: TGTGCCAGCTCGTACCGGGACAGTAATCAGCCCCAGCATTTT.

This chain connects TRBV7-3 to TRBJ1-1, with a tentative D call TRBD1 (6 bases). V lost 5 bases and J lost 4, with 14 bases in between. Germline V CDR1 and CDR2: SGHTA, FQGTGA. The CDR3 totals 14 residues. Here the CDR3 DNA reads TGTGCCAGCAGCGTTTCCAGGGGTGGCACTGAAGCTTTCTTT. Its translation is CASSVSRGGTEAFF.

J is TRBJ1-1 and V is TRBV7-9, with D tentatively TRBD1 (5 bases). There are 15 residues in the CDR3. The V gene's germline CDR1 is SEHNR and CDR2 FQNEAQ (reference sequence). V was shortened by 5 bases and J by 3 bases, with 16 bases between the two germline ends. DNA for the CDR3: TGTGCCAGCAGCCACAGTGGCAGGGAGGACACTGAAGCTTTCTTT. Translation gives CASSHSGREDTEAFF.

The DNA for the CDR3 is TGTGCCAGCAGCCCCCCCAGAGGGCAGGGGCGGTCCTACGAGCAGTACTTC. Protein: CASSPPRGQGRSYEQYF. V gene TRBV3-1 (or the pseudogene TRBV3-2) combines with J gene TRBJ2-7; D might be TRBD1 (6 bases). The CDR3 is 17 amino acids. V was shortened by 4 bases and J by 1 base, with 20 bases between the two germline ends. The germline CDR1 and CDR2 sequences are LGHDT and YNNKEL (reference sequence).

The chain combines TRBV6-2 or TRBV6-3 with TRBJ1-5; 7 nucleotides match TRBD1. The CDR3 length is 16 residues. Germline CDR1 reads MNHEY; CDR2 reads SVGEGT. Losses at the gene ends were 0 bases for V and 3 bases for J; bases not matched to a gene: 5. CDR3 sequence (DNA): TGTGCCAGCAGTTACTCGGCGACAGGGAACAATCAGCCCCAGCATTTT. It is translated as CASSYSATGNNQPQHF.

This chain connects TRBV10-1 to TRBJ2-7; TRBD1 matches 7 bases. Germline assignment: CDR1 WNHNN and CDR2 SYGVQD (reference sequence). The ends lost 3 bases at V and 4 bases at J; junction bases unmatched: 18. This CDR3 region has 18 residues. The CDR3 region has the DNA TGCGCCAGCAGTGAAACCCTTGGGATGACAGGGACCAGATACGAGCAGTACTTC. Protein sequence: CASSETLGMTGTRYEQYF.

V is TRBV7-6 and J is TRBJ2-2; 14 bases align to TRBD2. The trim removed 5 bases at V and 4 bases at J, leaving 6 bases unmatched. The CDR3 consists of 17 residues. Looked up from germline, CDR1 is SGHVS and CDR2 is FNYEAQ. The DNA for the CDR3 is TGTGCCAGCAGCCAGACTAGCGGGGGGGCTGGCACCGGGGAGCTGTTTTTT. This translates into CASSQTSGGAGTGELFF. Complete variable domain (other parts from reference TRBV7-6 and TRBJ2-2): GAGVSQSPRYKVTKRGQDVALRCDPISGHVSLYWYRQALGQGPEFLTYFNYEAQQDKSGLPNDRFSAERPEGSISTLTIQRTEQRDSAMYRCASSQTSGGAGTGELFFGEGSRLTVL.

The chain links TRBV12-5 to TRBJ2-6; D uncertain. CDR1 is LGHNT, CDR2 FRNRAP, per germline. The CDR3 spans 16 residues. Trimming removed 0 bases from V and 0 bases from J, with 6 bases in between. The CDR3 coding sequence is TGTGCTAGTGGTTTGGTATCCCTCTCTGGGGCCAACGTCCTGACTTTC. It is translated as CASGLVSLSGANVLTF.

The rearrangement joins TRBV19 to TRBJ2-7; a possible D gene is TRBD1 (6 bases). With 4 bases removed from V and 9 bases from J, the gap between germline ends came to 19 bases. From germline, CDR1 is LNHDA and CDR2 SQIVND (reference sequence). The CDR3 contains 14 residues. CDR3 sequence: CASSKSTGLGVQYF. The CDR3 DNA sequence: TGTGCCAGTAGTAAATCGACAGGATTGGGGGTGCAGTACTTC.

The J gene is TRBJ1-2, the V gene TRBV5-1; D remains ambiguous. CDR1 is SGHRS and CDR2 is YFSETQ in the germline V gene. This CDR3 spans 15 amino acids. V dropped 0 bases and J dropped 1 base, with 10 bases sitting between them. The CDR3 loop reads CASSLGANLNYGYTF. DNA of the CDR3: TGCGCCAGCAGCTTGGGGGCGAATCTTAACTATGGCTACACCTTC.

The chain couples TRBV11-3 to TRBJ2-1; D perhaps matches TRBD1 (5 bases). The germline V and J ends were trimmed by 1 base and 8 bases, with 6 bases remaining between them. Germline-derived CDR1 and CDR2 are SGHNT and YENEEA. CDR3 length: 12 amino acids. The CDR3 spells CASSLVQDEQFF. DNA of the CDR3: TGTGCCAGCAGCTTAGTACAGGATGAGCAGTTCTTC.

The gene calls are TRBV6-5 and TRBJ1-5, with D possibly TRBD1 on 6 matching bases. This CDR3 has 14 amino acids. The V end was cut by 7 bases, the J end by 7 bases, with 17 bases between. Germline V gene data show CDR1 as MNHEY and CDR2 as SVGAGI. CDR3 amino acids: CASTSLGAGQPQHF. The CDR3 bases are TGTGCCAGCACCTCCCTGGGGGCCGGACAGCCCCAGCATTTT.